This TCR beta chain comes out of a study of cytotoxic CD8 clonotypes in ibrutinib-treated CLL. Study-wide points: Patients with sustained remission and those progressing were sampled at differing times. At baseline, clonality was higher than in age-matched healthy donors and correlated with CD8+ counts.

A word on this clone: Antigen specificity is unknown.

The trim removed 2 bases at V and 1 base at J, leaving 6 bases unmatched. The CDR3 totals 16 residues. Germline V gene lookup returns CDR1 KGHSH and CDR2 LQKENI. Method: immunoSEQ multiplex PCR; TCRdb's copy keeps in-frame clones and lacks some. The table shows fewer than 75,000 clones, with around 68% occurring only once. This receptor was taken from a human donor with chronic lymphocytic leukemia. The source was PBMCs, collected after 12 months of ibrutinib treatment. The gene calls are TRBV18 and TRBJ1-1; 8 bases fit TRBD1. CDR3 sequence reads: CASSPSTGTGNTEAFF. In DNA, the CDR3 is TGTGCCAGCTCACCATCAACGGGGACAGGGAACACTGAAGCTTTCTTT.